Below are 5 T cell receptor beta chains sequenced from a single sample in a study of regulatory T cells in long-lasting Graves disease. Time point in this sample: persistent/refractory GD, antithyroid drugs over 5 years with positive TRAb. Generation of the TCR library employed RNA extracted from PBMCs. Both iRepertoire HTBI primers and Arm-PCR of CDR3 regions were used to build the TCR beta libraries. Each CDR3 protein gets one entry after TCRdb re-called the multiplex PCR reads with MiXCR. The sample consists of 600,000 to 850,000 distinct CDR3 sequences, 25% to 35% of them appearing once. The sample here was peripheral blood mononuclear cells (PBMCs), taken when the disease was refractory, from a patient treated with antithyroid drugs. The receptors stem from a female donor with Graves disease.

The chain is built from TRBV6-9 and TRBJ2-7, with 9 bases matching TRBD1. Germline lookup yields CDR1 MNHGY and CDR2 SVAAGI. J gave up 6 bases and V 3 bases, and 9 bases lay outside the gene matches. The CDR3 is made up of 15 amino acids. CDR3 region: CASSYPRTGVGEQYF. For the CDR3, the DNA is TGTGCCAGCAGTTACCCCAGGACAGGGGTGGGCGAGCAGTACTTC.

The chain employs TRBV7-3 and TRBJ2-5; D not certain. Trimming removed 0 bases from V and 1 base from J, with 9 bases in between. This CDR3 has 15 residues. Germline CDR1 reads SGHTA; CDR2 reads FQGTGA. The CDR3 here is CASSLTGRVQETQYF. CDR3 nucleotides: TGTGCCAGCAGCTTAACTGGCAGAGTCCAAGAGACCCAGTACTTC. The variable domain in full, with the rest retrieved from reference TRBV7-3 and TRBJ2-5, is GAGVSQTPSNKVTEKGKYVELRCDPISGHTALYWYRQSLGQGPEFLIYFQGTGAADDSGLPNDRFFAVRPEGSVSTLKIQRTERGDSAVYLCASSLTGRVQETQYFGPGTRLLVL.

The CDR3 sequence: CASSEARRGGRVDEQFF. The CDR3 DNA reads as TGTGCCAGCAGTGAAGCGCGAAGAGGCGGGAGGGTGGATGAGCAGTTCTTC. This sequence joins TRBV6-1 and TRBJ2-1; TRBD2 matches 9 bases. CDR1 is MNHNS, CDR2 SASEGT, per germline. CDR3 size: 17 residues. V lost 0 bases, J lost 8 bases, and 11 bases stayed unmatched.

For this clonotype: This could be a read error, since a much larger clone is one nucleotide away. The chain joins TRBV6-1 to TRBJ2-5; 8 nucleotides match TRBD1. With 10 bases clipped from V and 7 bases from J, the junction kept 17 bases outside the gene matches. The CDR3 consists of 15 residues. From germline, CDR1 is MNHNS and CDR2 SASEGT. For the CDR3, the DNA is TGTGCCACCAAGGACAGGGAATTTTCAACGGTGACCCAGTACTTC. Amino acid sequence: CATKDREFSTVTQYF.

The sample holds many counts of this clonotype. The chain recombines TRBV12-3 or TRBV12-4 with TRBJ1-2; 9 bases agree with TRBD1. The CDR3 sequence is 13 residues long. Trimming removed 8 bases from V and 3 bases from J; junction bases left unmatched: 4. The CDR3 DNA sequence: TGTGCCAGCGCGGGACAGGGATACTATGGCTACACCTTC. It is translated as CASAGQGYYGYTF.